This entry lists 23 T cell receptor beta chains sequenced from one sample in a study of regulatory T cells in long-lasting Graves disease (dated by TCRdb to the early 2020s). This specimen's time point label, interpreted: persistent/refractory GD, antithyroid drugs over 5 years with positive TRAb. RNA was extracted from PBMCs in TRIzol for both TCR sequencing and RNA sequencing. Receptors were amplified or captured by multiplex PCR. Sequencing was performed on an Illumina HiSeq 4000. CDR3 regions were amplified by Arm-PCR with iRepertoire HTBI primers to construct TCR beta libraries. TCRdb reworked the public reads: Q25 trimming with fastp, MiXCR clone assembly, productive beta chains retained. Rows with one shared CDR3 protein collapse into an entry with the most common genes and DNA. This sample holds some 340,000 distinct CDR3 sequences; approximately 23% were observed only once. The top ten clones comprise around 30% of the sample.

This sample comprised peripheral blood mononuclear cells (PBMCs), obtained when the disease was refractory, from a patient treated with antithyroid drugs. These receptors all come from a woman between 40 and 50 years old with Graves disease. Donor details come from another sample of the same person, matched by shared clones.

This chain joins TRBV12-3 or TRBV12-4 and TRBJ2-7, with 8 bases that match TRBD2. The CDR3 is made up of 15 amino acids. The junction had 13 bases not matched to a gene; V was cut back by 6 bases and J by 6 bases. The DNA of the CDR3 is TGTGCCAGCAGGCCTAACCGGGGGGGTTCTGGCGAGCAGTACTTC. This translates into CASRPNRGGSGEQYF.

This chain connects TRBV18 to TRBJ1-1; 7 bases agree with TRBD1. Germline loops: CDR1 KGHSH, CDR2 LQKENI. The CDR3 runs to 11 residues. After removal of 4 bases from V and 13 bases from J, the junction contained 6 bases not matched to a gene. The CDR3 here is CASSLDRELFF. The DNA for the CDR3 is TGTGCCAGCTCACTAGACAGGGAGCTTTTCTTT.

For this clonotype: A far larger clone is just one base off, so this is likely a read error. This chain uses TRBV28 with TRBJ1-2, with a weak D call TRBD1 (5 bases). The CDR3 spans 15 residues. Trimming took off 5 bases at V and 4 bases at J, with 17 bases between the two ends. Germline lookup yields CDR1 MDHEN and CDR2 SYDVKM. In nucleotides, the CDR3 is TGTGCCAGCAGTGGAGCCGAGACAGTTGCCTATGGCTACACCTTC. Translation: CASSGAETVAYGYTF.

This clonotype was picked up a small number of times. This sequence joins TRBV7-8 and TRBJ1-1; 7 nucleotides agree with TRBD1. The ends lost 3 bases at V and 3 bases at J; junction bases unmatched: 7. Germline CDR1 is SGHVS and CDR2 is FQNEAQ. The CDR3 consists of 15 residues. The CDR3, as DNA: TGTGCCAGCAGCTTGCGACGAGGGGGCGACACTGAAGCTTTCTTT. Amino acids: CASSLRRGGDTEAFF.

This clonotype was counted at least ten times. The chain recombines TRBV11-2 with TRBJ2-2; D gene uncertain. The V end was cut by 7 bases, the J end by 5 bases, with 17 bases between. Germline CDR1 SGHAT, CDR2 FQNNGV. The CDR3 covers 15 residues. The chain's CDR3 is CASNFPGSLTGELFF. CDR3 DNA: TGTGCCAGCAACTTTCCCGGTAGTTTAACCGGGGAGCTGTTTTTT.

The genes are TRBV19 and TRBJ1-1; TRBD1 matches at 7 bases. Trimming at V came to 6 bases and at J to 0 bases, leaving 7 bases not matched to a gene. Germline CDR1 and CDR2: LNHDA and SQIVND (reference sequence). CDR3 size: 15 residues. The CDR3 reads CASSDRAGMNTEAFF. CDR3 coding DNA: TGTGCCAGTAGCGACAGGGCCGGCATGAACACTGAAGCTTTCTTT.

This chain joins TRBV6-1 and TRBJ2-7; 8 positions agree with TRBD2. This CDR3 is built from 15 residues. Germline V gives CDR1 MNHNS, CDR2 SASEGT. V lost 3 bases and J lost 0; bases outside the gene matches: 4. CDR3 region: CASSDSGGASYEQYF. The DNA for the CDR3 is TGTGCCAGCAGTGACAGCGGGGGAGCCTCCTACGAGCAGTACTTC.

J is TRBJ1-4 and V is TRBV25-1; TRBD1 matches 10 bases. The CDR3 totals 14 residues. From germline, CDR1 is MGHDK and CDR2 SYGVNS. V was clipped by 4 bases and J by 10 bases; unmatched bases: 6. The CDR3 DNA reads as TGTGCCAGCAGTGCTCCGGGACAGGGGCCAAAACTGTTTTTT. Its translation is CASSAPGQGPKLFF.

This clonotype was detected a few times. This could be a read error, since a much larger clone is one nucleotide away. V and J are TRBV3-1 and TRBJ1-1, with TRBD1 identical over 9 bases. Germline assignment: CDR1 LGHDT and CDR2 YNNKEL (reference sequence). With V trimmed by 6 bases and J by 4 bases, 3 bases remained unmatched. There are 13 residues in the CDR3. CDR3 in amino acids: CASRRQGGTEAFF. CDR3 DNA: TGTGCCAGCAGACGACAGGGGGGCACTGAAGCTTTCTTT.

The chain uses TRBV18 and TRBJ2-5, with D perhaps matching TRBD2 (5 bases). Per the germline V gene, CDR1 is KGHSH and CDR2 is LQKENI. V was clipped by 6 bases and J by 1 base, with 12 bases between them. CDR3 length: 14 residues. The DNA of the CDR3 is TGTGCCAGCTCTCATAGACTACTCCAAGAGACCCAGTACTTC. Translated: CASSHRLLQETQYF.

This clonotype has ten or more counts. The rearrangement links TRBV6-1 to TRBJ1-6; TRBD1 agrees at 9 bases. The CDR3 sequence is 15 residues long. V dropped 5 bases and J dropped 8; count of bases not matched to a gene: 7. From germline, CDR1 is MNHNS and CDR2 SASEGT. The CDR3 spells CASSIKGTGYSPLHF. CDR3 nucleotide sequence: TGTGCCAGCAGTATCAAAGGGACAGGGTATTCACCCCTCCACTTT.

This clonotype has at least ten counts. The V gene is TRBV2, the J gene TRBJ1-5; a possible D gene is TRBD1 (5 bases). Germline V gene lookup returns CDR1 SNHLY and CDR2 FYNNEI. The CDR3 loop spans 13 amino acids. V shed 4 bases and J shed 7 bases, with 11 bases lying between them. CDR3 region: CASSVGAWQPQHF. The CDR3, as DNA: TGTGCCAGCAGTGTCGGGGCGTGGCAGCCCCAGCATTTT. The whole variable domain, filled in from reference TRBV2 and TRBJ1-5, reads EPEVTQTPSHQVTQMGQEVILRCVPISNHLYFYWYRQILGQKVEFLVSFYNNEISEKSEIFDDQFSVERPDGSNFTLKIRSTKLEDSAMYFCASSVGAWQPQHFGDGTRLSIL.

For this clonotype: This likely stems from a read error, as it lies one base from a far larger clone. This chain joins TRBV6-9 and TRBJ1-1, with 8 bases aligning to TRBD1. The CDR3 has 14 amino acids. CDR1 is MNHGY, CDR2 SVAAGI, per germline. CDR3 bases: TGTGCCGGCAGTTACAACAGGGGGACCTCTGAAGCTTTCTTT. It specifies CAGSYNRGTSEAFF.

This clonotype was counted at least ten times. The chain joins TRBV6-8 to TRBJ1-6; TRBD1 agrees at 8 bases. This CDR3 is 15 amino acids long. Germline lookup yields CDR1 MNHGY and CDR2 SAAAGT. The V gene end was trimmed by 5 bases and the J gene end by 7 bases; junction bases not matched to a gene: 7. CDR3 in amino acids: CASSHPDRDNSPLHF. CDR3 nucleotide sequence: TGTGCCAGCAGTCACCCGGACAGGGACAATTCACCCCTCCACTTT.

The V call is TRBV30, the J call TRBJ2-2, with 7 bases aligning to TRBD1. Germline CDR1 and CDR2: GTSNPN and SVGIG (reference sequence). The length of the CDR3 is 14 residues. The V gene end was trimmed by 0 bases and the J gene end by 6 bases; junction bases not matched to a gene: 4. The CDR3 loop reads CAWSVDRVPGELFF. DNA of the CDR3: TGTGCCTGGAGTGTCGACAGGGTACCCGGGGAGCTGTTTTTT.

This clonotype was seen a few times. This may be a read error: a much more frequent sequence differs by one nucleotide. This chain's CDR3 is CASSDSGANVLTF. The CDR3, as DNA: TGTGCCAGCAGTGACTCTGGGGCCAACGTCCTGACTTTC. The chain has TRBV7-9 and TRBJ2-6; unclear D gene. Trimming removed 6 bases at V and 0 bases at J, with 3 bases between. The CDR3 consists of 13 residues. CDR1 is SEHNR, CDR2 FQNEAQ, per germline (reference sequence).

This clonotype was seen ten or more times. The chain links TRBV20-1 to TRBJ2-7; D perhaps matches TRBD2 (6 bases). The CDR3 runs to 15 residues. CDR1 is DFQATT, CDR2 SNEGSKA, per germline (reference sequence). Trimming took 5 bases from V and 2 from J, leaving 19 bases between them. CDR3 region: CSAPRSGGNAYEQYF. CDR3 coding DNA: TGCAGTGCTCCCAGATCGGGCGGGAACGCCTACGAGCAGTACTTC.

This clonotype was seen many times. The genes are TRBV20-1 and TRBJ2-5; D not resolved. Per germline, CDR1 DFQATT and CDR2 SNEGSKA (reference sequence). The CDR3 covers 13 residues. Trimming took 2 bases from V and 5 from J, leaving 12 bases between them. Here the CDR3 DNA reads TGCAGTGCTAGATTGCTAGTCAGGGAGACCCAGTACTTC. Protein product: CSARLLVRETQYF.

There are many counts of this clonotype. CDR3 sequence reads: CASSPIRGLAGGTGELFF. CDR3 DNA: TGTGCCAGCAGCCCGATTAGGGGACTAGCGGGGGGCACCGGGGAGCTGTTTTTT. The chain recombines TRBV28 with TRBJ2-2, with 15 bases aligning to TRBD2. The CDR3 sequence is 18 residues long. Germline loops: CDR1 MDHEN, CDR2 SYDVKM. With V trimmed by 6 bases and J by 4 bases, 9 bases remained unmatched.

In this sample, this clonotype turned up a few times. This rearrangement joins TRBV20-1 to TRBJ2-5; D gene ambiguous. This CDR3 comprises 11 residues. CDR1 is DFQATT, CDR2 SNEGSKA, per germline (reference sequence). V lost 0 bases, J lost 5 bases, and 4 bases lay in between. DNA for the CDR3: TGCAGTGCTAGAGATGTGGAGACCCAGTACTTC. Translation: CSARDVETQYF.

The table lists this clonotype with many counts. The chain recombines TRBV10-3 with TRBJ2-7; 7 nucleotides agree with TRBD2. This CDR3 has 15 residues. With V trimmed by 6 bases and J by 5 bases, 13 bases remained unmatched. Germline V CDR1 and CDR2: ENHRY, SYGVKD. CDR3 residues: CAIRGGAGELHEQYF. Here the CDR3 DNA reads TGTGCCATCAGGGGCGGGGCGGGAGAGCTCCACGAGCAGTACTTC.

This clonotype was detected many times. The chain uses TRBV12-3 or TRBV12-4 and TRBJ2-4; D unresolved. The CDR3 is made up of 13 amino acids. V dropped 5 bases and J dropped 0 bases, with 5 bases sitting between them. DNA for the CDR3: TGTGCCAGCAGTCTCCTAGCCAAAAACATTCAGTACTTC. It yields the protein CASSLLAKNIQYF.

Comments on this clonotype: A much larger clone sits a single nucleotide away, making a read error possible. This CDR3 is missing its conserved last phenylalanine or tryptophan, likely due to a read error. The J gene is TRBJ1-2, the V gene TRBV15; 7 bases are a match to TRBD1. J gave up 7 bases and V 0 bases, and 8 bases lay outside the gene matches. The germline V gene has CDR1 LNHNV and CDR2 YYDKDF (reference sequence). The CDR3 runs 15 residues. The DNA for the CDR3 is TGTGCCACCAGCAGAGATCGGGGGCAGGGGGGTGGCTACACCCTC. It translates to CATSRDRGQGGGYTL.